This T cell receptor beta chain came from a study of cytomegalovirus exposure and HLA in healthy donors. PCR employed 60 Vbeta and 13 Jbeta primers. Some clones are missing from TCRdb's copy, which holds only in-frame ones; the method was immunoSEQ multiplex PCR. The sample yields about 160,000 clones, over 60% seen once. The trim removed 4 bases at V and 5 bases at J, leaving 6 bases unmatched. Germline V CDR1 and CDR2: SGHVS, FNYEAQ. The CDR3 totals 15 residues. The chain carries TRBV7-6 and TRBJ1-2, with TRBD1 matching 11 bases. The sequenced sample was PBMCs. The source is a woman in her forties or fifties in good health and CMV-seropositive. In DNA form, the CDR3 reads TGTGCCAGCAGCTATGGGACAGGGGGATTGTATGGCTACACCTTC. As protein: CASSYGTGGLYGYTF.